These 12 T cell receptor beta chains were all obtained from the same sample, sequenced in a study of T-cell memory formation after mild COVID-19 (dated by TCRdb to the early 2020s). Receptors were amplified or captured by 5' RACE. TCRdb shows the sequencer as Illumina NovaSeq 6000. Starting from the raw public reads, TCRdb applied fastp trimming at Q25, assembled clones with MiXCR and retained in-frame beta chains. A single entry per CDR3 protein holds the most common genes and DNA from its merged rows. Here the sample has 450,000 to 700,000 distinct CDR3 sequences; more than 15% occur a single time. The top ten clonotypes cover about 11% of the sample. Sequenced: PBMCs or a T cell subset sorted from them (not recorded which). The receptor set was obtained from an adult woman who had mild COVID-19 (a few samples of this study predate the infection). The sample titles of this study are shuffled in the database, so cell type and time point are left out; the donor was told from shared clones.

At least ten counts were recorded for this clonotype. This sequence joins TRBV24-1 and TRBJ2-3; 14 bases match TRBD2. The germline V gene encodes CDR1 KGHDR and CDR2 SFDVKD. Trimming removed 2 bases from V and 0 bases from J; junction bases left unmatched: 6. The CDR3 has 19 residues. Here the CDR3 DNA reads TGTGCCACCAGTGATTCCGGACTAGCGGGAGGTACTAGCACAGATACGCAGTATTTT. Protein: CATSDSGLAGGTSTDTQYF.

The chain uses TRBV7-3 and TRBJ2-5; the D is unclear. V was clipped by 1 base and J by 2 bases, with 8 bases between them. Germline CDR1 reads SGHTA; CDR2 reads FQGTGA. CDR3 length equals 14 residues. CDR3 in DNA: TGTGCCAGCAGCTTAAGCCCCCAACAAGAGACCCAGTACTTC. Protein product: CASSLSPQQETQYF.

This chain joins TRBV5-1 and TRBJ2-3; 9 bases are a match to TRBD2. The CDR3 has 16 amino acids. Per germline, CDR1 SGHRS and CDR2 YFSETQ. V dropped 4 bases and J dropped 1; count of bases not matched to a gene: 7. For the CDR3, the DNA is TGCGCCAGCAGCAAGCCGGGACTAGCAGGCACAGATACGCAGTATTTT. Translating it yields CASSKPGLAGTDTQYF.

V usage is TRBV27 and J usage is TRBJ2-2, with 8 positions matching TRBD1. This CDR3 spans 15 amino acids. Germline V gives CDR1 MNHEY, CDR2 SMNVEV (reference sequence). After removal of 7 bases from V and 8 bases from J, the junction contained 12 bases not matched to a gene. The CDR3 here is CASTLFDRGLGELFF. For the CDR3, the DNA is TGTGCCAGCACCTTATTCGACAGGGGCCTGGGGGAGCTGTTTTTT.

This clonotype appeared many times. This chain joins TRBV5-1 and TRBJ2-6; D gene uncertain. Germline V gives CDR1 SGHRS, CDR2 YFSETQ. The CDR3 is made up of 14 amino acids. Trimming took 7 bases from V and 0 from J, leaving 8 bases between them. The CDR3 spells CASRSVSGANVLTF. CDR3 DNA: TGCGCCAGCCGGAGTGTCTCTGGGGCCAACGTCCTGACTTTC.

V is TRBV4-1 and J is TRBJ1-5; D call uncertain. V lost 4 bases to trimming and J lost 0 bases, with 13 bases between them. CDR3 length: 16 amino acids. Germline V gene data show CDR1 as MGHRA and CDR2 as YSYEKL. The CDR3 sequence: CASSRRTGYSNQPQHF. The DNA for the CDR3 is TGCGCCAGCAGCCGTCGGACCGGTTATAGCAATCAGCCCCAGCATTTT.

This chain links TRBV7-2 with TRBJ2-7, with TRBD1 matching 7 bases. V was pared by 4 bases and J by 5 bases, with 14 bases of the junction left unmatched. The CDR3 loop spans 16 amino acids. CDR1 is SGHTA, CDR2 FQGNSA, per germline. Here the CDR3 DNA reads TGTGCCAGCAGCTCGACCCCGGGACAGATGGCTAACGAGCAGTACTTC. It is translated as CASSSTPGQMANEQYF.

This clonotype was seen once. Since a much larger clone is just one base distant, this may be a read error. The chain uses TRBV4-3 and TRBJ2-7; no reliable D call. This CDR3 is built from 15 residues. Germline lookup yields CDR1 LGHNA and CDR2 YSLEER. The V gene lost 0 bases and the J gene lost 6 bases, with 15 bases spanning the gap. In DNA form, the CDR3 reads TGCGCCAGCAGCCAAGAATTTATGAGAGTGAGCGAGCAGTACTTC. Protein product: CASSQEFMRVSEQYF.

The sample holds a few counts of this clonotype. The chain employs TRBV5-1 and TRBJ2-1; the match to TRBD1 covers 7 bases. Trimming removed 4 bases from V and 12 bases from J; junction bases left unmatched: 13. Germline V gene lookup returns CDR1 SGHRS and CDR2 YFSETQ. The CDR3 contains 14 residues. The CDR3 sequence is CASSTGQSYTGQFF. As DNA, the CDR3 is TGCGCCAGCAGCACGGGACAGTCCTATACAGGGCAGTTCTTC.

The DNA for the CDR3 is TGTGCCAGCAGTTCGAGTAGGGGCTCCTACGAGCAGTACTTC. Its protein product is CASSSSRGSYEQYF. The chain recombines TRBV6-1 with TRBJ2-7; D may be TRBD1 (5 bases). V was clipped by 5 bases and J by 0 bases, with 11 bases between them. This CDR3 region has 14 residues. Germline CDR1 is MNHNS and CDR2 is SASEGT.

The CDR3 DNA sequence: TGTGCCAGCAGCGAGACAGATCCCTTTTCCTACGAGCAGTACTTC. Protein: CASSETDPFSYEQYF. This chain joins TRBV7-9 and TRBJ2-7; maybe TRBD1 (5 bases). The CDR3 spans 15 residues. The ends were cut back, 5 bases at V and 1 base at J, with 15 bases in the middle. The germline gives CDR1 SEHNR, CDR2 FQNEAQ (reference sequence).

The chain carries TRBV5-1 and TRBJ2-7; 8 bases align to TRBD1. This CDR3 is 14 amino acids long. Germline assignment: CDR1 SGHRS and CDR2 YFSETQ. Trimming removed 4 bases from V and 6 bases from J; junction bases left unmatched: 9. The CDR3 DNA reads as TGCGCCAGCAGCCGCGGACAGGGAAACCCCGAGCAGTACTTC. This translates into CASSRGQGNPEQYF.